This TCR beta chain originates from a study of blood T cell repertoires in COVID-19. The CDR3 totals 15 residues. Trimming removed 4 bases at V and 5 bases at J, with 16 bases between. CDR1 is KGHDR and CDR2 is SFDVKD in the germline V gene. Methods used by the authors: Reference gene primer amplification in the assay estimated nucleated cell counts. The protocol was immunoSEQ multiplex PCR, while the TCRdb copy is restricted to in-frame clones and leaves out a portion. Clonal size and the V and J genes are those of that table, whereas D and trimming came from the DNA. The sample consists of hundreds of thousands of clones, about 80% of them appearing once.

The sequencing sample was made of peripheral blood. V gene TRBV24-1 combines with J gene TRBJ1-1; weak D call: TRBD1 (5 bases). The source is a woman aged 40 to 50 with active or convalescent COVID-19. CDR3 amino acids: CATSDHSSGKTEAFF. The CDR3, as DNA: TGTGCCACCAGTGACCATTCTTCAGGGAAAACTGAAGCTTTCTTT.